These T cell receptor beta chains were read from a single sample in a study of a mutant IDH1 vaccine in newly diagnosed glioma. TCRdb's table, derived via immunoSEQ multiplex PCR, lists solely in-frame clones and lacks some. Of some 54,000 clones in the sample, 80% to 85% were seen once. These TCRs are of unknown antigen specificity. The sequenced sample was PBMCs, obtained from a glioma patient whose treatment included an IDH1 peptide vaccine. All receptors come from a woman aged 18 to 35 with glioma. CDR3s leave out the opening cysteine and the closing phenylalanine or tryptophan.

cdr3_aa: AIRPLDLKRGYT
j_call: TRBJ1-2
v_call: TRBV10-3
cdr3_length: 12

cdr3_aa: ASSPDRDVYGYT
j_call: TRBJ1-2
v_call: TRBV6-5
cdr3_length: 12

cdr3_aa: ASSSSSGGIYSGGYT
j_call: TRBJ1-2
v_call: TRBV5-1
cdr3_length: 15

cdr3_aa: ASSVGGGELEPQH
j_call: TRBJ1-5
v_call: TRBV9
cdr3_length: 13

cdr3_aa: SVRQGTFGTDTQY
j_call: TRBJ2-3
v_call: TRBV29-1
cdr3_length: 13

cdr3_aa: ASLGPDLWNYGYT
j_call: TRBJ1-2
v_call: TRBV19
cdr3_length: 13

cdr3_aa: ASSLTRLALTYEQY
j_call: TRBJ2-7
v_call: TRBV27
cdr3_length: 14

cdr3_aa: ASSSSGREQY
j_call: TRBJ2-7
v_call: TRBV11-3
cdr3_length: 10

cdr3_aa: ASSSGLAGGDTQY
j_call: TRBJ2-3
v_call: TRBV7-7
cdr3_length: 13

cdr3_aa: ASSPITGSSYNEQF
j_call: TRBJ2-1
v_call: TRBV5-6
cdr3_length: 14

cdr3_aa: AWSVAENGLF
j_call: TRBJ1-4
v_call: TRBV30
cdr3_length: 10

cdr3_aa: ASSPEVVGNIQY
j_call: TRBJ2-4
v_call: TRBV19
cdr3_length: 12

cdr3_aa: ASSDRLSYEQY
j_call: TRBJ2-7
v_call: TRBV10-1
cdr3_length: 11

cdr3_aa: ASSISGNSGLEQY
j_call: TRBJ2-7
v_call: TRBV19
cdr3_length: 13

cdr3_aa: ASRDWVNYGYT
j_call: TRBJ1-2
v_call: TRBV6-5
cdr3_length: 11

cdr3_aa: ASSLGVAMVSTDTQY
j_call: TRBJ2-3
v_call: TRBV27
cdr3_length: 15

cdr3_aa: AISENRGQQSQPQH
j_call: TRBJ1-5
v_call: TRBV10-3
cdr3_length: 14

cdr3_aa: ASSLSRLYGYT
j_call: TRBJ1-2
v_call: TRBV27
cdr3_length: 11

cdr3_aa: AISESRETQY
j_call: TRBJ2-5
v_call: TRBV10-3
cdr3_length: 10

cdr3_aa: ASSLVVPNEKLF
j_call: TRBJ1-4
v_call: TRBV28
cdr3_length: 12

cdr3_aa: ASAVPGGLGYT
j_call: TRBJ1-2
v_call: TRBV28
cdr3_length: 11

cdr3_aa: ASSQVAGDTQY
j_call: TRBJ2-3
v_call: TRBV4-1
cdr3_length: 11

cdr3_aa: ASSLPPGVNYEQY
j_call: TRBJ2-7
v_call: TRBV7-9
cdr3_length: 13

cdr3_aa: ASSPVGRTSYNEQF
j_call: TRBJ2-1
v_call: TRBV7-2
cdr3_length: 14

cdr3_aa: ASSTSLGGDGNTIY
j_call: TRBJ1-3
v_call: TRBV9
cdr3_length: 14

cdr3_aa: ASSIDPGAVEKLF
j_call: TRBJ1-4
v_call: TRBV19
cdr3_length: 13